These 26 T cell receptor beta chains were all obtained from the same sample, sequenced in a study of blood T cell repertoires in COVID-19. Sequencing was performed with immunoSEQ multiplex PCR; in TCRdb, only in-frame clones are kept and a portion is missing. The sample lists just under 90,000 clones, 90% to 95% occurring once. Sequenced: peripheral blood. The origin of the receptors is a man between 60 and 75 years old with acute or convalescent COVID-19.

The chain joins TRBV30 to TRBJ2-5; TRBD2 agrees at 9 bases. CDR3 length: 15 residues. Trimming at V came to 0 bases and at J to 4 bases, leaving 6 bases not matched to a gene. CDR1 GTSNPN and CDR2 SVGIG come from the germline V gene (reference sequence). CDR3 loop: CAWSVLGAGGETQYF. In DNA form, the CDR3 reads TGTGCCTGGAGTGTTCTAGGAGCGGGAGGAGAGACCCAGTACTTC.

The rearrangement links TRBV19 to TRBJ2-3; tentatively, D is TRBD1 (6 bases). Germline CDR1 and CDR2: LNHDA and SQIVND (reference sequence). The ends were cut back, 5 bases at V and 4 bases at J, with 13 bases in the middle. The CDR3 sequence is 14 residues long. CDR3 in amino acids: CASSQGHNSDTQYF. For the CDR3, the DNA is TGTGCCAGTAGTCAGGGGCACAACTCAGATACGCAGTATTTT.

The rearrangement uses TRBV19 and TRBJ1-2, with 7 bases fitting TRBD1. Germline loops: CDR1 LNHDA, CDR2 SQIVND (reference sequence). V lost 4 bases and J lost 5; bases outside the gene matches: 7. The CDR3 sequence is 14 residues long. CDR3 sequence: CASSTPGTEYGYTF. The CDR3 coding sequence is TGTGCCAGTAGTACTCCCGGGACAGAGTATGGCTACACCTTC.

This chain links TRBV7-2 with TRBJ2-5, with D unclear. V was clipped by 2 bases and J by 3 bases, with 4 bases between them. This CDR3 has 12 amino acids. Germline CDR1 is SGHTA and CDR2 is FQGNSA. In DNA, the CDR3 is TGTGCCAGCAGCTTATTAGAAGAGACCCAGTACTTC. Translating gives CASSLLEETQYF.

The chain uses TRBV10-3 and TRBJ2-3, with a possible D match to TRBD1 (5 bases). Germline loops: CDR1 ENHRY, CDR2 SYGVKD. V was shortened by 11 bases and J by 1 base, with 16 bases between the two germline ends. This CDR3 comprises 14 residues. The chain's CDR3 is CAHQGPGRTDTQYF. The CDR3 region has the DNA TGTGCCCATCAAGGGCCAGGGCGCACAGATACGCAGTATTTT.

The rearrangement uses TRBV10-3 and TRBJ1-5, with TRBD1 matching over 7 bases. V was clipped by 3 bases and J by 7 bases; unmatched bases: 9. There are 15 residues in the CDR3. Germline assignment: CDR1 ENHRY and CDR2 SYGVKD. The CDR3 reads CAISEGQGVGQPQHF. CDR3 coding DNA: TGTGCCATCAGTGAAGGGCAGGGGGTGGGACAGCCCCAGCATTTT.

This clone was recorded once. The genes are TRBV7-8 and TRBJ1-4, with a possible D match to TRBD1 (5 bases). The ends were cut back, 2 bases at V and 8 bases at J, with 9 bases in the middle. CDR3 size: 13 residues. Looked up from germline, CDR1 is SGHVS and CDR2 is FQNEAQ. CDR3 amino acids: CASSLYGGEKLFF. The CDR3 DNA is TGTGCCAGCAGCTTATATGGGGGGGAAAAACTGTTTTTT.

CDR3 region: CASSLETSGVTGELFF. The CDR3 DNA is TGCGCCAGCAGCTTGGAAACTAGCGGGGTAACCGGGGAGCTGTTTTTT. The chain joins TRBV5-1 to TRBJ2-2, with 10 bases aligning to TRBD2. Germline V lookup: CDR1 SGHRS, CDR2 YFSETQ. The CDR3 loop spans 16 amino acids. The J segment lost 5 bases and the V segment lost 0 bases, leaving 4 bases of the junction unmatched.

The rearrangement uses TRBV18 and TRBJ1-1, with 7 bases that match TRBD1. CDR3 length: 16 amino acids. With V trimmed by 4 bases and J by 0 bases, 8 bases remained unmatched. In germline, CDR1 is KGHSH, CDR2 LQKENI. Here the CDR3 DNA reads TGTGCCAGCTCACACGGGAAGGACAGGATGAACACTGAAGCTTTCTTT. Translation gives CASSHGKDRMNTEAFF.

The chain has TRBV11-3 and TRBJ2-1; D unclear. Looked up from germline, CDR1 is SGHNT and CDR2 is YENEEA. V lost 0 bases, J lost 6 bases, and 12 bases lay in between. The CDR3 loop spans 15 amino acids. In DNA form, the CDR3 reads TGTGCCAGCAGCTTAGATCCTAGTCACGGCAATGAGCAGTTCTTC. Translated: CASSLDPSHGNEQFF. The full variable domain, completed using reference TRBV11-3 and TRBJ2-1, is EAGVVQSPRYKIIEKKQPVAFWCNPISGHNTLYWYLQNLGQGPELLIRYENEEAVDDSQLPKDRFSAERLKGVDSTLKIQPAELGDSAVYLCASSLDPSHGNEQFFGPGTRLTVL.

The chain uses TRBV7-6 and TRBJ1-5; D is possibly TRBD1 (6 bases). The germline V gene encodes CDR1 SGHVS and CDR2 FNYEAQ. Between the trimmed V and J ends, which lost 6 bases and 4 bases, there was a span of 16 bases. The CDR3 covers 15 residues. DNA for the CDR3: TGTGCCAGCAGAAACACAGGGATTGGAAATCAGCCCCAGCATTTT. This translates into CASRNTGIGNQPQHF.

V is TRBV19 and J is TRBJ1-6, with D perhaps matching TRBD1 (5 bases). The germline CDR1 and CDR2 sequences are LNHDA and SQIVND (reference sequence). This CDR3 has 13 amino acids. V shed 7 bases and J shed 1 base, with 5 bases lying between them. CDR3 sequence: CASNRSYNSPLHF. Written as DNA, the CDR3 is TGTGCCAGTAACAGGTCCTATAATTCACCCCTCCACTTT.

This sequence joins TRBV4-1 and TRBJ2-3, with 7 positions matching TRBD2. Germline lookup yields CDR1 MGHRA and CDR2 YSYEKL. The CDR3 consists of 15 residues. Unmatched junction bases numbered 6, after V lost 2 bases and J lost 4 bases. The CDR3 DNA is TGCGCCAGCAGCCAAACCGGGACTAAACCAGATACGCAGTATTTT. Amino acids: CASSQTGTKPDTQYF.

This clone occurred once. This sequence joins TRBV9 and TRBJ1-3; D may be TRBD1 (6 bases). The V end lost 3 bases, the J end lost 2 bases, and 18 bases lay between the germline ends. This CDR3 region has 17 residues. Per germline, CDR1 SGDLS and CDR2 YYNGEE. The DNA of the CDR3 is TGTGCCAGCAGCGCAGGGGCGTCTGACCTGGCTGGAAACACCATATATTTT. It yields the protein CASSAGASDLAGNTIYF.

The chain is built from TRBV28 and TRBJ2-5; D is undetermined. Germline V gene sequence: CDR1 MDHEN, CDR2 SYDVKM. The CDR3 loop spans 14 amino acids. V gave up 5 bases and J gave up 4 bases, with 14 bases separating them. The CDR3 DNA reads as TGTGCCAGCAGTCCCCACGGTAGAGGAGAGACCCAGTACTTC. Translation: CASSPHGRGETQYF.

This sequence joins TRBV29-1 and TRBJ2-5; D uncertain. V shed 0 bases and J shed 0 bases, with 5 bases lying between them. Per the germline V gene, CDR1 is SQVTM and CDR2 is ANQGSEA. This CDR3 spans 13 amino acids. The CDR3, as DNA: TGCAGCGTTGAAGACGCGGACCAAGAGACCCAGTACTTC. This gives the protein CSVEDADQETQYF.

The chain combines TRBV5-4 with TRBJ1-4; TRBD1 agrees at 7 bases. The CDR3 is made up of 14 amino acids. The trim removed 4 bases at V and 6 bases at J, leaving 6 bases unmatched. Germline V gene sequence: CDR1 SGHNT, CDR2 YYREEE (reference sequence). CDR3 residues: CASSRGGTDEKLFF. CDR3 coding DNA: TGTGCCAGCAGCCGAGGGGGGACAGATGAAAAACTGTTTTTT. Full variable domain (outside the CDR3, taken from reference TRBV5-4 and TRBJ1-4): ETGVTQSPTHLIKTRGQQVTLRCSSQSGHNTVSWYQQALGQGPQFIFQYYREEENGRGNFPPRFSGLQFPNYSSELNVNALELDDSALYLCASSRGGTDEKLFFGSGTQLSVL.

The gene calls are TRBV11-2 and TRBJ2-7; TRBD2 agrees at 13 bases. CDR1 is SGHAT and CDR2 is FQNNGV in the germline V gene. The CDR3 contains 17 residues. Trimming cost V 5 bases and J 4 bases; bases outside gene matches: 11. This chain's CDR3 is CASSLGLAGDGDYEQYF. As DNA, the CDR3 is TGTGCCAGCAGCCTAGGACTAGCGGGAGATGGGGATTACGAGCAGTACTTC.

This chain joins TRBV23-1 and TRBJ1-2; 9 bases align to TRBD1. TRBV23-1 is an ORF for which the function is uncertain. Trimming cost V 2 bases and J 3 bases; bases outside gene matches: 10. This CDR3 is built from 17 residues. DNA for the CDR3: TGCGCCAGCAGTCAAAACAGGGGGCTCGGTGGATACTATGGCTACACCTTC. Its translation: CASSQNRGLGGYYGYTF.

This chain uses TRBV7-2 with TRBJ2-3; D is undetermined. The CDR3 totals 14 residues. The ends were cut back, 5 bases at V and 1 base at J, with 10 bases in the middle. The V gene's germline CDR1 is SGHTA and CDR2 FQGNSA. The CDR3 DNA is TGTGCCAGCAGCCCAACCCGGGGCACAGATACGCAGTATTTT. Translation gives CASSPTRGTDTQYF. The full variable domain, completed using reference TRBV7-2 and TRBJ2-3, is GAGVSQSPSNKVTEKGKDVELRCDPISGHTALYWYRQSLGQGLEFLIYFQGNSAPDKSGLPSDRFSAERTGGSVSTLTIQRTQQEDSAVYLCASSPTRGTDTQYFGPGTRLTVL.

The V gene is TRBV11-2, the J gene TRBJ1-1; D is unclear. The CDR3 runs to 13 residues. Trimming took off 3 bases at V and 1 base at J, with 6 bases between the two ends. Germline lookup yields CDR1 SGHAT and CDR2 FQNNGV. CDR3: CASSFGRNTEAFF. The CDR3 DNA sequence: TGTGCCAGCAGCTTCGGGAGGAACACTGAAGCTTTCTTT.

This chain uses TRBV28 with TRBJ2-5, with D unclear. Germline CDR1 reads MDHEN; CDR2 reads SYDVKM. The CDR3 is 17 residues long. Deletions cut 0 bases from V and 0 bases from J, with 14 bases between. The CDR3 nucleotides are TGTGCCAGCAGTTTATGGTTGGGCAGCACCCACCAAGAGACCCAGTACTTC. It is translated as CASSLWLGSTHQETQYF. Full variable domain (outside the CDR3, taken from reference TRBV28 and TRBJ2-5): DVKVTQSSRYLVKRTGEKVFLECVQDMDHENMFWYRQDPGLGLRLIYFSYDVKMKEKGDIPEGYSVSREKKERFSLILESASTNQTSMYLCASSLWLGSTHQETQYFGPGTRLLVL.

The chain uses TRBV6-2 or TRBV6-3 and TRBJ2-5; D might be TRBD1 (6 bases). The V and J ends lost 4 bases and 5 bases respectively, with 11 bases between them. The CDR3 is made up of 13 amino acids. Germline V lookup: CDR1 MNHEY, CDR2 SVGEGT. CDR3 protein: CASSWGTRETQYF. As DNA, the CDR3 is TGTGCCAGCAGTTGGGGGACACGGGAGACCCAGTACTTC.

The chain employs TRBV6-5 and TRBJ2-1, with 11 positions matching TRBD2. Germline V gene data show CDR1 as MNHEY and CDR2 as SVGAGI. J was trimmed by 5 bases and V by 6 bases; bases with no gene match: 6. The length of the CDR3 is 15 residues. The CDR3, as DNA: TGTGCCAGCAGCCTCCTAGCGGGAGGAGACAATGAGCAGTTCTTC. Protein: CASSLLAGGDNEQFF.

The chain combines TRBV6-1 with TRBJ1-2; 11 positions agree with TRBD1. The length of the CDR3 is 14 residues. In germline, CDR1 is MNHNS, CDR2 SASEGT. The V segment lost 5 bases and the J segment 8 bases; nucleotides outside the gene matches: 7. The CDR3 coding sequence is TGTGCCAGCAGTCTCGGACAGGGGGCGGACGGCTACACCTTC. Its translation is CASSLGQGADGYTF.

The rearrangement links TRBV11-3 to TRBJ1-4, with a possible D match to TRBD1 (5 bases). The CDR3 is 14 amino acids. Germline CDR1 and CDR2: SGHNT and YENEEA. Trimming removed 5 bases from V and 7 bases from J, with 14 bases in between. The CDR3 loop reads CASSALGGSEKLFF. In DNA form, the CDR3 reads TGTGCCAGCAGCGCCCTTGGGGGGAGTGAAAAACTGTTTTTT.